The rows below give T cell receptor beta chains drawn from one sample of a study of blood T cell repertoires in COVID-19. Sequenced by immunoSEQ multiplex PCR; TCRdb stores in-frame clones only, minus some. The data contain some 69,000 clones, roughly nine tenths of them singletons. The sample consisted of peripheral blood. Receptor source: a woman in her fifties or sixties with active COVID-19. CDR3s include the opening cysteine and the closing phenylalanine or tryptophan. Each record gives: V gene, clone size, J gene, D gene, CDR3 DNA, CDR3 protein. D genes are given only for firm matches. Clone size is stated in some rows and not others, as once, few, many or a class when expanded.

TRBV27	once	TRBJ1-5	NA	TGTGCCAGCAGTTTATCGGCAGGGAGCAATCAGCCCCAGCATTTT	CASSLSAGSNQPQHF
TRBV14	NA	TRBJ2-3	TRBD2	TGTGCCAGCAGCCAAGGATACGGGAGGGCCACGGATACGCAGTATTTT	CASSQGYGRATDTQYF
TRBV2	NA	TRBJ2-3	TRBD2	TGTGCCAGCAGAGAAGTAGCGGGAAGCACAGATACGCAGTATTTT	CASREVAGSTDTQYF
TRBV7-9	NA	TRBJ2-1	NA	TGTGCCAGCAGCCCGGAAGGAGCCAATGAGCAGTTCTTC	CASSPEGANEQFF
TRBV14	once	TRBJ2-7	TRBD2	TGTGCCAGCAGCCAACTGGGACTAGCGGGAGTAGGCGAGCAGTACTTC	CASSQLGLAGVGEQYF
TRBV2	NA	TRBJ2-3	NA	TGTGCCAGCGGGGGACTCCCCGGGGATACGCAGTATTTT	CASGGLPGDTQYF
TRBV21-1	NA	TRBJ1-6	NA	TGTGCCAGCAGCAAAGTAAATGAGGGACAACCTTATAATTCACCCCTCCACTTT	CASSKVNEGQPYNSPLHF
TRBV9	NA	TRBJ2-7	TRBD2	TGTGCCAGCAGCCCTTTTGGATGGCCGGGACTAGCGGGGTCCTACGAGCAGTACTTC	CASSPFGWPGLAGSYEQYF
TRBV2	NA	TRBJ2-3	TRBD1	TGTGCCAGCAGGACGGGACAGGGGACAGATACGCAGTATTTT	CASRTGQGTDTQYF
TRBV14	NA	TRBJ2-7	TRBD2	TGTGCCAGCAGCCAGTTCCAGACTAGCGGAAAATCCTACGAGCAGTACTTC	CASSQFQTSGKSYEQYF